This entry lists 15 T cell receptor beta chains sequenced from one sample in a study of response to subunit inactivated influenza vaccine. TCRdb independently ran MiXCR on the RT-PCR reads; one entry per CDR3 protein. The repertoire includes hundreds of thousands of distinct CDR3 sequences, less than 20% of them detected once, and approximately 10% sits in the top ten. The material sequenced was PBMCs from blood, taken more than 4 days after vaccination. Receptors were obtained from a man aged 50-59 years who received an inactivated influenza vaccine.

There are many counts of this clonotype. This sequence joins TRBV27 and TRBJ2-7, with 10 bases lining up with TRBD2. Germline trimming cut 3 bases from V and 6 bases from J; bases unmatched to any gene: 5. The CDR3 spans 14 residues. Germline-derived CDR1 and CDR2 are MNHEY and SMNVEV (reference sequence). The CDR3 here is CASSFGAGGGEQYF. In DNA, the CDR3 is TGTGCCAGCAGTTTCGGAGCGGGAGGGGGCGAGCAGTACTTC.

This clonotype has only a few counts. V and J are TRBV20-1 and TRBJ2-1, with 11 bases matching TRBD2. There are 15 residues in the CDR3. V lost 2 bases to trimming and J lost 3 bases; unmatched junction nucleotides: 3. Looked up from germline, CDR1 is DFQATT and CDR2 is SNEGSKA (reference sequence). The CDR3 region is CSARLLAGVYNEQFF. The CDR3 region has the DNA TGCAGTGCTAGATTACTAGCGGGAGTCTACAATGAGCAGTTCTTC.

The chain joins TRBV28 to TRBJ1-6, with 12 bases identical to TRBD1. The CDR3 runs 15 residues. From germline, CDR1 is MDHEN and CDR2 SYDVKM. After removal of 5 bases from V and 14 bases from J, the junction contained 10 bases not matched to a gene. The CDR3 DNA reads TGTGCCAGCAGTCGAACCGGGACAGGGGGCTGGACCCTCCACTTT. It specifies CASSRTGTGGWTLHF.

This clonotype was seen ten or more times. This sequence joins TRBV11-2 and TRBJ2-7; D is ambiguous. The CDR3 sequence is 14 residues long. Trimming stripped 4 bases from V and 2 bases from J, with 12 bases between. Germline V gene sequence: CDR1 SGHAT, CDR2 FQNNGV. CDR3: CASSSDGHTYEQYF. The CDR3, as DNA: TGTGCCAGCAGCTCCGACGGGCATACCTACGAGCAGTACTTC. Filled out from reference TRBV11-2 and TRBJ2-7, the complete variable domain reads EAGVAQSPRYKIIEKRQSVAFWCNPISGHATLYWYQQILGQGPKLLIQFQNNGVVDDSQLPKDRFSAERLKGVDSTLKIQPAKLEDSAVYLCASSSDGHTYEQYFGPGTRLTVT.

In its sample, this clonotype was seen many times. J is TRBJ2-1 and V is TRBV24-1; D is uncertain. This CDR3 has 11 residues. V was trimmed by 5 bases and J by 7 bases, leaving 5 bases between them. The germline CDR1 and CDR2 sequences are KGHDR and SFDVKD. CDR3 sequence (DNA): TGTGCCACCAGTGTCCTTAATGAGCAGTTCTTC. Translated: CATSVLNEQFF.

The rearrangement uses TRBV5-5 and TRBJ2-5; 7 nucleotides agree with TRBD1. The CDR3 sequence is 15 residues long. Germline lookup yields CDR1 SGHKS and CDR2 YYEKEE (reference sequence). The ends lost 4 bases at V and 5 bases at J; junction bases unmatched: 11. The CDR3 is CASSLSSGTAETQYF. Written as DNA, the CDR3 is TGTGCCAGCAGCCTCTCCTCCGGGACAGCGGAGACCCAGTACTTC.

The chain joins TRBV28 to TRBJ2-1, with TRBD2 matching over 8 bases. The CDR3 is 14 amino acids. Per the germline V gene, CDR1 is MDHEN and CDR2 is SYDVKM. J lost 4 bases, V lost 8 bases, and 7 bases had no gene match. CDR3 nucleotides: TGTGCCAGCTTACGGGAGGGAAGATACAATGAGCAGTTCTTC. This sequence encodes CASLREGRYNEQFF.

This sequence joins TRBV18 and TRBJ2-2; D not certain. CDR3 length: 16 residues. V was cut by 2 bases and J by 2 bases, with 12 bases left in between. CDR1 is KGHSH and CDR2 is LQKENI in the germline V gene. This CDR3 reads CASSPSVVVNTGELFF. CDR3 nucleotide sequence: TGTGCCAGCTCACCATCTGTAGTCGTAAACACCGGGGAGCTGTTTTTT.

The rearrangement joins TRBV4-3 to TRBJ2-3; 12 bases map to TRBD2. V lost 1 base to trimming and J lost 6 bases; unmatched junction nucleotides: 5. Germline V lookup: CDR1 LGHNA, CDR2 YSLEER. The CDR3 has 16 residues. The DNA of the CDR3 is TGCGCCAGCAGCCAAGGACTAGCGGGAGAGGGGGATACGCAGTATTTT. Translation gives CASSQGLAGEGDTQYF.

This chain joins TRBV6-2 or TRBV6-3 and TRBJ2-1; a weak D match, TRBD2 (5 bases). The V and J ends lost 7 bases and 6 bases respectively, with 19 bases between them. This CDR3 region has 15 residues. Germline CDR1 MNHEY, CDR2 SVGEGT. CDR3 bases: TGTGCCAGCACCCTAGCCAATAGCCAAGCCAATGAGCAGTTCTTC. The encoded protein is CASTLANSQANEQFF.

The V call is TRBV5-1, the J call TRBJ2-1; 7 nucleotides agree with TRBD2. Trimming cost V 0 bases and J 7 bases; bases outside gene matches: 10. Germline CDR1 SGHRS, CDR2 YFSETQ. The CDR3 runs to 16 residues. Here the CDR3 DNA reads TGCGCCAGCAGCTTGGGGTTTATGGGGGGGAGGAATGAGCAGTTCTTC. Amino acids: CASSLGFMGGRNEQFF.

This clonotype was detected ten times or more. The chain uses TRBV20-1 and TRBJ2-3; no firm D call. The germline gives CDR1 DFQATT, CDR2 SNEGSKA (reference sequence). The CDR3 is 14 residues long. V lost 3 bases, J lost 0 bases, and 10 bases lay in between. The CDR3 DNA follows: TGCAGTGCTAGGGGTAGCTCTAGCACAGATACGCAGTATTTT. Its translation: CSARGSSSTDTQYF.

This clonotype turned up a few times. This chain connects TRBV20-1 to TRBJ2-6; the D gene could be TRBD1 or TRBD2 (5 bases each). V dropped 0 bases and J dropped 1 base, with 13 bases sitting between them. Germline CDR1 and CDR2: DFQATT and SNEGSKA (reference sequence). This CDR3 has 17 amino acids. For the CDR3, the DNA is TGCAGTGCTAGAGACCCCTCGAGGGGATCTGGGGCCAACGTCCTGACTTTC. As protein: CSARDPSRGSGANVLTF.

The V and J genes are TRBV6-2 or TRBV6-3 and TRBJ2-2; D uncertain. V dropped 6 bases and J dropped 6 bases, with 14 bases sitting between them. Germline V lookup: CDR1 MNHEY, CDR2 SVGEGT. The CDR3 extends over 14 amino acids. The CDR3 loop is CASRNGYRAGELFF. The CDR3 coding sequence is TGTGCCAGCAGAAACGGGTACCGGGCCGGGGAGCTGTTTTTT.

The chain couples TRBV7-9 to TRBJ2-1, with 15 bases fitting TRBD2. CDR1 is SEHNR and CDR2 is FQNEAQ in the germline V gene (reference sequence). The CDR3 loop spans 17 amino acids. Losses at the gene ends were 3 bases for V and 6 bases for J; bases not matched to a gene: 6. Here the CDR3 DNA reads TGTGCCAGCAGCTTCGCCCCGGGACTAGCGGGAGGCAATGAGCAGTTCTTC. Amino acid sequence: CASSFAPGLAGGNEQFF.